The 3 T cell receptor beta chains reported below all come from one sample, sequenced in a study of blood T cell repertoires in COVID-19. Repertoires were generated with immunoSEQ multiplex PCR, while TCRdb's copy carries only in-frame clones and drops some. The repertoire holds some 210,000 clones, with about 91% as singletons. Source material: peripheral blood. The receptors here all came from a man aged 25 to 40 with acute or convalescent COVID-19.

The chain uses TRBV2 and TRBJ2-7; the match to TRBD2 covers 16 bases. Germline V gene sequence: CDR1 SNHLY, CDR2 FYNNEI. This CDR3 is built from 17 residues. V lost 6 bases, J lost 5 bases, and 10 bases stayed unmatched. The CDR3, as DNA: TGTGCCAGCAGACGCCCGGGACTAGCGGGAGGGCAAAACGAGCAGTACTTC. The encoded protein is CASRRPGLAGGQNEQYF.

About this clone itself: One junction end does not reproduce the germline sequence, and a read error may be involved. This chain connects TRBV5-1 to TRBJ2-3; no definite D call. The CDR3 contains 14 residues. CDR1 is SGHRS, CDR2 YFSETQ, per germline. CDR3 DNA sequence: TGCGCCAGCAGGTTGGGCCAGAGCACAGATACGCAGTATTTT. Residues: CASRLGQSTDTQYF.

The gene calls are TRBV5-8 and TRBJ2-3; D is possibly TRBD2 (6 bases). Trimming took off 0 bases at V and 1 base at J, with 6 bases between the two ends. Germline V gene lookup returns CDR1 SGHTS and CDR2 YDEGEE. The CDR3 runs to 14 residues. The CDR3 sequence is CASSLASGTDTQYF. DNA of the CDR3: TGTGCCAGCAGCTTGGCTAGCGGCACAGATACGCAGTATTTT.